These 18 T cell receptor beta chains came from one sample sequenced in a study of blood T cell repertoires in COVID-19. The assay was immunoSEQ multiplex PCR, and TCRdb's table has in-frame clones only and misses some. The sample shows 200,000 to 250,000 clones, roughly 85% of them seen only once. Sequenced material: peripheral blood. Receptors originate from a woman in her late teens or twenties who had recovered from COVID-19.

The V gene is TRBV7-9, the J gene TRBJ1-4; D is uncertain. The CDR3 loop spans 11 amino acids. Germline loops: CDR1 SEHNR, CDR2 FQNEAQ (reference sequence). V gave up 5 bases and J gave up 8 bases, with 6 bases separating them. CDR3 loop: CASSPGEKLFF. The DNA for the CDR3 is TGTGCCAGCAGCCCCGGGGAAAAACTGTTTTTT.

The chain is built from TRBV5-6 and TRBJ2-1; D possibly corresponds to TRBD1 (5 bases). The CDR3 extends over 15 amino acids. V gave up 3 bases and J gave up 4 bases, with 14 bases separating them. Looked up from germline, CDR1 is SGHDT and CDR2 is YYEEEE. For the CDR3, the DNA is TGTGCCAGCAGCTCGCCCCAGGGTATGTACAATGAGCAGTTCTTC. Its translation: CASSSPQGMYNEQFF. The entire variable domain, with the rest obtained from reference TRBV5-6 and TRBJ2-1, is as follows: DAGVTQSPTHLIKTRGQQVTLRCSPKSGHDTVSWYQQALGQGPQFIFQYYEEEERQRGNFPDRFSGHQFPNYSSELNVNALLLGDSALYLCASSSPQGMYNEQFFGPGTRLTVL.

The V call is TRBV25-1, the J call TRBJ1-2, with D unresolved. This CDR3 contains 14 residues. V shed 4 bases and J shed 2 bases, with 11 bases lying between them. Germline V gene lookup returns CDR1 MGHDK and CDR2 SYGVNS. CDR3 nucleotides: TGTGCCAGCAGTGTACTAACGGGGAACTATGGCTACACCTTC. It yields the protein CASSVLTGNYGYTF.

V usage is TRBV7-2 and J usage is TRBJ2-3; 8 bases agree with TRBD1. The CDR3 contains 13 residues. With 3 bases clipped from V and 5 bases from J, the junction kept 1 base outside the gene matches. Germline CDR1 is SGHTA and CDR2 is FQGNSA. The DNA for the CDR3 is TGTGCCAGCAGCTTCGACAGGGGAGATACGCAGTATTTT. Its protein is CASSFDRGDTQYF.

This clone showed up just a few times. The chain employs TRBV27 and TRBJ1-6, with 7 bases aligning to TRBD1. V lost 1 base to trimming and J lost 10 bases; unmatched junction nucleotides: 7. This CDR3 has 15 amino acids. Germline assignment: CDR1 MNHEY and CDR2 SMNVEV (reference sequence). The CDR3 DNA reads as TGTGCCAGCAGTTTATACAGGGGAAGGGACTCACCCCTCCACTTT. Its protein is CASSLYRGRDSPLHF.

The genes are TRBV6-2 or TRBV6-3 and TRBJ2-7, with TRBD2 identical over 7 bases. V gave up 2 bases and J gave up 1 base; unmatched junction bases: 8. Looked up from germline, CDR1 is MNHEY and CDR2 is SVGEGT. The CDR3 spans 16 residues. CDR3: CASSYVPPGGSYEQYF. CDR3 sequence (DNA): TGTGCCAGCAGTTACGTTCCCCCGGGGGGTTCCTACGAGCAGTACTTC.

V usage is TRBV28 and J usage is TRBJ1-5, with TRBD1 identical over 8 bases. With V trimmed by 6 bases and J by 3 bases, 10 bases remained unmatched. There are 16 residues in the CDR3. Germline CDR1 is MDHEN and CDR2 is SYDVKM. The CDR3 protein is CASRGLQGVDNQPQHF. The CDR3 DNA follows: TGTGCCAGCAGGGGGTTACAGGGGGTAGACAATCAGCCCCAGCATTTT.

The chain employs TRBV25-1 and TRBJ2-5, with 8 bases aligning to TRBD2. The germline V gene encodes CDR1 MGHDK and CDR2 SYGVNS. V was pared by 5 bases and J by 0 bases, with 14 bases of the junction left unmatched. The CDR3 has 18 amino acids. CDR3 loop: CASSPPRSGSGYQETQYF. The CDR3 nucleotides are TGTGCCAGCAGTCCTCCTCGAAGCGGGAGTGGGTACCAAGAGACCCAGTACTTC.

V usage is TRBV18 and J usage is TRBJ1-1, with a possible D match to TRBD1 (6 bases). The germline gives CDR1 KGHSH, CDR2 LQKENI. CDR3 length equals 14 residues. V lost 3 bases, J lost 1 base, and 9 bases lay in between. The CDR3 bases are TGTGCCAGCTCACCCGACAGGACGAACACTGAAGCTTTCTTT. The encoded protein is CASSPDRTNTEAFF.

DNA of the CDR3: TGTGCCAGCAGCTTAGGCAACAGTATTGGGGAGACCCAGTACTTC. It yields the protein CASSLGNSIGETQYF. V and J are TRBV7-9 and TRBJ2-5, with D uncertain. The CDR3 has 15 residues. Germline V CDR1 and CDR2: SEHNR, FQNEAQ (reference sequence). Trimming stripped 1 base from V and 5 bases from J, with 14 bases between.

CDR3: CASSSSRGGQEVVTQYF. The CDR3 DNA reads as TGTGCCAGCAGCTCATCCCGAGGGGGTCAAGAGGTGGTGACCCAGTACTTC. The chain has TRBV7-7 and TRBJ2-5, with D maybe TRBD1 (6 bases). Trimming stripped 4 bases from V and 7 bases from J, with 25 bases between. This CDR3 comprises 17 residues. Germline CDR1 and CDR2: SSHAT and FNYEAQ (reference sequence).

The V gene is TRBV27, the J gene TRBJ1-1, with D perhaps matching TRBD1 (5 bases). From germline, CDR1 is MNHEY and CDR2 SMNVEV (reference sequence). Trimming removed 3 bases from V and 1 base from J, with 15 bases in between. The CDR3 sequence is 16 residues long. CDR3 residues: CASSFQRYRTNTEAFF. The CDR3 nucleotides are TGTGCCAGCAGTTTTCAGAGGTACAGGACGAACACTGAAGCTTTCTTT.

V is TRBV27 and J is TRBJ1-6, with 9 bases lining up with TRBD1. Germline V gene lookup returns CDR1 MNHEY and CDR2 SMNVEV (reference sequence). With V trimmed by 4 bases and J by 7 bases, 5 bases remained unmatched. There are 15 residues in the CDR3. The CDR3 DNA sequence: TGTGCCAGCAGTTCTACCGGGACAGGGAATTCACCCCTCCACTTT. This encodes CASSSTGTGNSPLHF.

This rearrangement joins TRBV30 to TRBJ1-2, with 8 bases fitting TRBD1. The V gene's germline CDR1 is GTSNPN and CDR2 SVGIG (reference sequence). CDR3 size: 13 residues. With 5 bases clipped from V and 4 bases from J, the junction kept 6 bases outside the gene matches. The CDR3, as DNA: TGTGCCTGGGCTAGACAGGGGATCTATGGCTACACCTTC. This codes for CAWARQGIYGYTF.

This chain connects TRBV11-2 to TRBJ1-3, with TRBD1 identical over 7 bases. V shed 5 bases, J shed 1 base, and the junction held 8 bases outside the gene matches. The CDR3 spans 16 residues. CDR1 is SGHAT, CDR2 FQNNGV, per germline. DNA of the CDR3: TGTGCCAGCAGCCCCGACAGGGCCCTGTCTGGAAACACCATATATTTT. Translation: CASSPDRALSGNTIYF.

J is TRBJ1-1 and V is TRBV19; 7 bases fit TRBD1. The junction had 5 bases not matched to a gene; V was cut back by 3 bases and J by 1 base. Germline lookup yields CDR1 LNHDA and CDR2 SQIVND (reference sequence). CDR3 length: 15 residues. CDR3 residues: CASSMNRGGNTEAFF. CDR3 nucleotide sequence: TGTGCCAGTAGTATGAACAGGGGCGGGAACACTGAAGCTTTCTTT.

Concerning this clone: This sample also contains other DNA sequences that code for the same CDR3. This sequence joins TRBV19 and TRBJ2-3; 12 bases are shared with TRBD2. The CDR3 totals 16 residues. Germline assignment: CDR1 LNHDA and CDR2 SQIVND (reference sequence). V was clipped by 3 bases and J by 1 base; unmatched bases: 2. The CDR3 DNA follows: TGTGCCAGTAGTATTGCTAGCGGGGGGGGCACAGATACGCAGTATTTT. This gives the protein CASSIASGGGTDTQYF. Together with reference TRBV19 and TRBJ2-3, the CDR3 gives the full variable domain: DGGITQSPKYLFRKEGQNVTLSCEQNLNHDAMYWYRQDPGQGLRLIYYSQIVNDFQKGDIAEGYSVSREKKESFPLTVTSAQKNPTAFYLCASSIASGGGTDTQYFGPGTRLTVL.

This chain links TRBV30 with TRBJ2-3, with 7 bases matching TRBD2. The V and J ends lost 2 bases and 1 base, in that order; junction bases with no gene match: 3. This CDR3 comprises 14 residues. The germline gives CDR1 GTSNPN, CDR2 SVGIG (reference sequence). CDR3 sequence: CAWSTLAGTDTQYF. Here the CDR3 DNA reads TGTGCCTGGAGTACGCTAGCGGGCACAGATACGCAGTATTTT.